This TCR beta chain comes out of a study of blood T cell repertoires in COVID-19. Study as a whole: Italy, Spain and the United States were the sources of the convalescent and acute COVID-19 samples. Sources were T cells, B-cell-depleted T cells, or PBMCs; the material itself was cDNA or gDNA.

Methods used by the authors: Reference gene primer amplification in the assay estimated nucleated cell counts. The protocol was immunoSEQ multiplex PCR, while the TCRdb copy is restricted to in-frame clones and leaves out a portion. That table furnishes V, J and clone size, whereas the DNA furnished D and trimming. This repertoire shows 150,000 to 170,000 clones, roughly 84% found once; its top ten account for approximately 0.6%. Germline CDR1 and CDR2: SGHTA and FQGTGA. The ends were cut back, 5 bases at V and 2 bases at J, with 10 bases in the middle. The CDR3 consists of 13 residues. Sample: peripheral blood. This TCR came from a man aged 55 to 70 with COVID-19, enrolled during active disease. This rearrangement joins TRBV7-3 to TRBJ2-7; D gene ambiguous. CDR3 sequence reads: CASSLGRTYEQYF. The CDR3 region has the DNA TGTGCCAGCAGCCTAGGTCGCACCTACGAGCAGTACTTC.